The rows below give T cell receptor beta chains drawn from one sample of a study of blood T cell repertoires in COVID-19. Using immunoSEQ multiplex PCR, the repertoire was profiled, and TCRdb retains in-frame clones only, with some absent. The data hold 150,000 to 200,000 clones, with more than 70% observed a single time. Source material: peripheral blood. The receptors were gathered from a woman between 70 and 85 years old who had recovered from COVID-19. Both conserved end residues are part of each CDR3. The D gene is left open where the match is weak. Part of the rows lack a size; the others show once, few, many or a class for expanded clones.

d_gene | abundance | j_gene | v_gene | CDR3nt | CDR3aa
TRBD1 | once | TRBJ1-5 | TRBV5-6 | TGTGCCAGCAGCTGGACAGGGAATGGGCCCCAGCATTTT | CASSWTGNGPQHF
TRBD2 | . | TRBJ2-2 | TRBV19 | TGTGCCAGTAGTCGGGGGGGGACTTACACCGGGGAGCTGTTTTTT | CASSRGGTYTGELFF
. | . | TRBJ2-5 | TRBV27 | TGTGCCAGCAGCCCCCCAGGCCAAGAGACCCAGTACTTC | CASSPPGQETQYF
. | few | TRBJ1-6 | TRBV6-1 | TGTGCCAGCAGTGAGGGGGACTATGTGGGTTCACCCCTCCACTTT | CASSEGDYVGSPLHF
TRBD1 | . | TRBJ1-4 | TRBV3-1/TRBV3-2 | TGTGCCAGCAGCCAAGGGGGGACAGGGTTTGAAAAACTGTTTTTT | CASSQGGTGFEKLFF
. | . | TRBJ1-2 | TRBV18 | TGTGCCAGCTCACCGGACAAAGAGTATGGCTACACCTTC | CASSPDKEYGYTF
. | . | TRBJ2-7 | TRBV29-1 | TGCAGCGCCGGGACTGCCGGCGAGCAGTACTTC | CSAGTAGEQYF
. | . | TRBJ2-2 | TRBV5-4 | TGTGCCAGCAGCTTGGGGGGGACACAGAACACCGGGGAGCTGTTTTTT | CASSLGGTQNTGELFF
. | . | TRBJ1-1 | TRBV30 | TGTGCCTGCAAGGGGGGGGTTGAAGCTTTCTTT | CACKGGVEAFF
TRBD1 | . | TRBJ2-6 | TRBV10-3 | TGTGCCGCGCGGGCGGGACAGGGGGAATCTGGGGCCAACGTCCTGACTTTC | CAARAGQGESGANVLTF
. | . | TRBJ2-7 | TRBV3-1/TRBV3-2 | TGTGCCAGCAGCCGAGGGCCCCCGGGCGAGCAGTACTTC | CASSRGPPGEQYF
. | . | TRBJ2-7 | TRBV30 | TGTGCCTGGAGCCCCCCGAGGGGGTGGGACGGCTACGAGCAGTACTTC | CAWSPPRGWDGYEQYF
. | . | TRBJ2-7 | TRBV29-1 | TGCAGCGTCGGGGACACAGGGCCCTACGAGCAGTACTTC | CSVGDTGPYEQYF
TRBD1 | once | TRBJ1-4 | TRBV14 | TGTGCCAGCAGCCGGGGACAGGCTGAAAAACTGTTTTTT | CASSRGQAEKLFF
TRBD2 | few | TRBJ2-7 | TRBV5-6 | TGTGCCAGCTGGGACCGGGGGGGTTACGAGCAGTACTTC | CASWDRGGYEQYF
TRBD1 | . | TRBJ2-7 | TRBV29-1 | TGCAGCGTTGAAGGACAGGGGACCGAGCAGTACTTC | CSVEGQGTEQYF
. | . | TRBJ2-7 | TRBV2 | TGTGCCAGCAGTGTTGACAGATCCTACGAGCAGTACTTC | CASSVDRSYEQYF
. | . | TRBJ2-6 | TRBV5-1 | TGCGCCAGCAGACTGATCTCTGGGGCCAACGTCCTGACTTTC | CASRLISGANVLTF
. | . | TRBJ1-5 | TRBV6-2/TRBV6-3 | TGTGCCAGCAGTTACTCGTCCGGGGAGATGCGTCAGCCCCAGCATTTT | CASSYSSGEMRQPQHF
. | . | TRBJ1-1 | TRBV6-5 | TGTGCCAGCAGTTACAGGGCAGGGGTTGGCACTGAAGCTTTCTTT | CASSYRAGVGTEAFF
. | . | TRBJ2-3 | TRBV12-3/TRBV12-4 | TGTGCCAGCACCCCCAGGACAGATACGCAGTATTTT | CASTPRTDTQYF
TRBD2 | . | TRBJ2-1 | TRBV6-5 | TGTGCCAGCAGGAAGACTAGCGGGTCCTACAATGAGCAGTTCTTC | CASRKTSGSYNEQFF
TRBD1 | . | TRBJ1-1 | TRBV18 | TGTGCCAGCTCACCACCGGGACAGCAACTAACTGAAGCTTTCTTT | CASSPPGQQLTEAFF
TRBD2 | . | TRBJ2-7 | TRBV27 | TGTGCCAGCAGTTTATCGATGGGACTACCCTCTATGGAGCAGTACTTC | CASSLSMGLPSMEQYF
TRBD2 | once | TRBJ2-1 | TRBV5-4 | TGTGCCAGCAGCTCGGCGGGAGGGGGGCCCAATGAGCAGTTCTTC | CASSSAGGGPNEQFF
. | . | TRBJ1-5 | TRBV5-5 | TGTGCCAGCAGCTCCCGACAGGACCGAAATCAGCCCCAGCATTTT | CASSSRQDRNQPQHF
TRBD1 | . | TRBJ2-3 | TRBV5-1 | TGCGCCAGCAGCGAGGGACAGGCCGGCACAGATACGCAGTATTTT | CASSEGQAGTDTQYF
TRBD1 | . | TRBJ1-2 | TRBV7-2 | TGTGCCAGCAGCTACAGGCAGGGGGACTATGGCTACACCTTC | CASSYRQGDYGYTF
. | . | TRBJ2-3 | TRBV28 | TGTGCCAGTGGGGGGGGCCCTAGCACAGATACGCAGTATTTT | CASGGGPSTDTQYF
TRBD1 | . | TRBJ1-5 | TRBV29-1 | TGCAGCGTCGAAGGGGGCGCGGGGAATCAGCCCCAGCATTTT | CSVEGGAGNQPQHF
TRBD2 | . | TRBJ2-3 | TRBV11-3 | TGTGCCAGCAGCCACCGAAGCGGCGGGAGGACAGATACGCAGTATTTT | CASSHRSGGRTDTQYF
TRBD2 | . | TRBJ2-3 | TRBV9 | TGTGCCAGCAGCGTAGTGTCGACTAGCGGAAACACAGATACGCAGTATTTT | CASSVVSTSGNTDTQYF
TRBD1 | . | TRBJ1-5 | TRBV28 | TGTGCCAGCACCAGACAGGGGGGCTTTAATCAGCCCCAGCATTTT | CASTRQGGFNQPQHF
. | . | TRBJ2-5 | TRBV7-7 | TGTGCTAGCAGCCGCCCCGACAGCCAAGAGACCCAGTACTTC | CASSRPDSQETQYF
. | . | TRBJ1-2 | TRBV9 | TGTGCCAGCAGCGTAAAGGGCAGGGTAGGACCTCGAGGCTACACCTTC | CASSVKGRVGPRGYTF
TRBD2 | once | TRBJ2-5 | TRBV2 | TGTGCCAGCTCCGGCGGGGGTCGCCGCACGGAGACCCAGTACTTC | CASSGGGRRTETQYF
TRBD1 | . | TRBJ1-1 | TRBV4-1 | TGCGCCAGCAGCCAATCGCCGCAGGGGGCGGGTGGCACTGAAGCTTTCTTT | CASSQSPQGAGGTEAFF
. | . | TRBJ1-4 | TRBV3-1/TRBV3-2 | TGTGCCAGCAGCCCCCAGGGTCGTAATGAAAAACTGTTTTTT | CASSPQGRNEKLFF
. | . | TRBJ1-1 | TRBV2 | TGTGCCAGCGCCCCGAGGAGCGGGAGGACTGAAGCTTTCTTT | CASAPRSGRTEAFF
TRBD1 | . | TRBJ1-2 | TRBV6-2/TRBV6-3 | TGTGCCAGCAGTACCCGGGACAGGGGGCCGGGGGGCTACACCTTC | CASSTRDRGPGGYTF
. | . | TRBJ2-7 | TRBV3-1/TRBV3-2 | TGTGCCAGCAGCCAGGGCTTCAGCGGCGCCCCCTACGAGCAGTACTTC | CASSQGFSGAPYEQYF
TRBD2 | . | TRBJ2-1 | TRBV11-2 | TGTGCCAGCAGCATTAGCGGGGGAGAGCAGTTCTTC | CASSISGGEQFF
. | few | TRBJ2-5 | TRBV7-2 | TGTGCCAGCAGCCAAAGGACACACCAAGAGACCCAGTACTTC | CASSQRTHQETQYF
. | . | TRBJ1-2 | TRBV6-6 | TGTGCCAGCAGCCCAACAAGGGGACTATGGGGCTACACCTTC | CASSPTRGLWGYTF
. | . | TRBJ1-5 | TRBV3-1/TRBV3-2 | TGTGCCAGCAGCCAAGAGGGCAGCAATCAGCCCCAGCATTTT | CASSQEGSNQPQHF
TRBD2 | . | TRBJ2-3 | TRBV7-9 | TGTGCCAGCAGCACCCGGGGGGGTTCAGATACGCAGTATTTT | CASSTRGGSDTQYF
TRBD2 | . | TRBJ2-1 | TRBV4-1 | TGCGCCAGCAGCCACGGGGGGGGCCAGCAGTTCTTC | CASSHGGGQQFF
. | . | TRBJ1-4 | TRBV28 | TGTGCCAGCAGAGGGGGGGGTCCAACTAATGAAAAACTGTTTTTT | CASRGGGPTNEKLFF
TRBD1 | . | TRBJ1-2 | TRBV28 | TGTGCCAGCAGGACGACAGGGCTCGCCTATGGCTACACCTTC | CASRTTGLAYGYTF
. | . | TRBJ2-1 | TRBV11-1 | TGTGCCAGCAGCTCAGCGGGCGATGAGCAGTTCTTC | CASSSAGDEQFF
TRBD1 | . | TRBJ2-5 | TRBV18 | TGTGCCAGCTCAAAGGGACAGGGAGAGACCCAGTACTTC | CASSKGQGETQYF
. | . | TRBJ1-5 | TRBV18 | TGTGCCAGCTCACCCCTAGGGGGGGGCCATCAGCCCCAGCATTTT | CASSPLGGGHQPQHF
. | . | TRBJ1-2 | TRBV12-3/TRBV12-4 | TGTGCCAGCAGTCCCCAGGCCTATGGCTACACCTTC | CASSPQAYGYTF
. | . | TRBJ2-2 | TRBV28 | TGTGCCATCCAACAGGGAGCCGGGGAGCTGTTTTTT | CAIQQGAGELFF
TRBD2 | . | TRBJ2-1 | TRBV6-5 | TGTGCCAGCAGCCTCCTAGCGGGAGTGGGTGAGCAGTTCTTC | CASSLLAGVGEQFF